A single sample is the source of the 29 T cell receptor beta chains below, sequenced in a study of T cell responses to AZD1222 COVID-19 vaccine. Only in-frame clones appear in the TCRdb table, and some are missing; sequencing was by immunoSEQ multiplex PCR. This sample has some 180,000 clones, with over 85% found just once. The sample here was peripheral blood, taken 28 days after the second dose of the MenACWY control vaccine. These receptors were collected from an adult who received the MenACWY meningococcal vaccine as a control.

In this sample, this clone turned up once. CDR3 coding DNA: TGTGCCTGGATGCAAAGCTCTGGAAACACCATATATTTT. This translates into CAWMQSSGNTIYF. The rearrangement uses TRBV30 and TRBJ1-3; D is unresolved. This CDR3 has 13 amino acids. CDR1 and CDR2 from the germline V gene are GTSNPN and SVGIG (reference sequence). V lost 4 bases, J lost 0 bases, and 7 bases lay in between.

The chain links TRBV7-6 to TRBJ2-7; 9 nucleotides match TRBD2. V lost 7 bases and J lost 6; bases outside the gene matches: 10. The CDR3 runs to 14 residues. CDR1 SGHVS and CDR2 FNYEAQ come from the germline V gene. DNA for the CDR3: TGTGCCAGCACCGTATTAGCGGGAGCGGCCGAGCAGTACTTC. Protein: CASTVLAGAAEQYF.

This chain joins TRBV20-1 and TRBJ1-5; D is possibly TRBD1 (6 bases). Germline V lookup: CDR1 DFQATT, CDR2 SNEGSKA (reference sequence). Trimming shortened V by 3 bases and J by 7 bases, and 19 bases separated the two germline ends. This CDR3 spans 15 amino acids. This CDR3 is CSASVAGASGQPQHF. CDR3 DNA: TGCAGTGCTAGTGTCGCAGGGGCCTCGGGGCAGCCCCAGCATTTT.

The chain combines TRBV7-2 with TRBJ1-5; a possible D gene is TRBD1 (6 bases). Germline CDR1 reads SGHTA; CDR2 reads FQGNSA. The CDR3 consists of 15 residues. V was pared by 6 bases and J by 0 bases, with 12 bases between. The CDR3 protein is CASSSDRSSNQPQHF. The CDR3 region has the DNA TGTGCCAGCAGTTCAGACAGGAGTAGCAATCAGCCCCAGCATTTT. The full variable domain, in which reference TRBV7-2 and TRBJ1-5 provide the parts outside the CDR3, is GAGVSQSPSNKVTEKGKDVELRCDPISGHTALYWYRQSLGQGLEFLIYFQGNSAPDKSGLPSDRFSAERTGGSVSTLTIQRTQQEDSAVYLCASSSDRSSNQPQHFGDGTRLSIL.

The CDR3 loop is CASSLVGVGTGDNYEQYF. The CDR3 nucleotides read TGTGCCAGCAGCTTGGTAGGTGTTGGGACAGGGGATAACTACGAGCAGTACTTC. The rearrangement joins TRBV5-5 to TRBJ2-7; 10 bases align to TRBD1. With 0 bases clipped from V and 3 bases from J, the junction kept 12 bases outside the gene matches. Germline CDR1 reads SGHKS; CDR2 reads YYEKEE (reference sequence). The CDR3 consists of 18 residues.

V usage is TRBV7-8 and J usage is TRBJ2-2; maybe TRBD2 (6 bases). This CDR3 spans 14 amino acids. The germline V gene encodes CDR1 SGHVS and CDR2 FQNEAQ. The V gene lost 3 bases and the J gene lost 5 bases, with 10 bases spanning the gap. The CDR3 DNA sequence: TGTGCCAGCAGCTTCGGGGGAGATACCGGGGAGCTGTTTTTT. It translates to CASSFGGDTGELFF.

This rearrangement joins TRBV29-1 to TRBJ1-6; D gene uncertain. This CDR3 is 13 amino acids long. Germline assignment: CDR1 SQVTM and CDR2 ANQGSEA. Deletions cut 2 bases from V and 7 bases from J, with 9 bases between. The CDR3 is CSVEINQNSPLHF. CDR3 sequence (DNA): TGCAGCGTTGAAATAAATCAGAATTCACCCCTCCACTTT.

This clone was seen only once. A junction boundary mismatches the germline segment, possibly from a read error. This chain uses TRBV7-7 with TRBJ2-7, with 13 bases lining up with TRBD2. Germline CDR1 reads SSHAT; CDR2 reads FNYEAQ (reference sequence). The CDR3 loop spans 15 amino acids. Here the CDR3 reads CASSPQLAGGGEQYF. As DNA, the CDR3 is TGTGCTAGCAGCCCGCAACTAGCGGGAGGGGGTGAGCAGTACTTC.

The V call is TRBV15, the J call TRBJ2-7, with a possible D match to TRBD2 (6 bases). Trimming removed 2 bases from V and 4 bases from J, with 12 bases in between. The germline V gene has CDR1 LNHNV and CDR2 YYDKDF (reference sequence). The length of the CDR3 is 14 residues. CDR3 sequence (DNA): TGTGCCACCAGCAGATCCCGGGACTTATACGAGCAGTACTTC. The encoded protein is CATSRSRDLYEQYF.

V and J are TRBV3-1 (or the pseudogene TRBV3-2) and TRBJ2-1, with no clear D. V lost 4 bases, J lost 5 bases, and 6 bases lay in between. Germline assignment: CDR1 LGHDT and CDR2 YNNKEL (reference sequence). This CDR3 spans 12 amino acids. This CDR3 is CASSRANNEQFF. For the CDR3, the DNA is TGTGCCAGCAGCCGGGCGAACAATGAGCAGTTCTTC.

The chain employs TRBV9 and TRBJ2-3; TRBD2 agrees at 8 bases. CDR3 length equals 16 residues. Germline CDR1 reads SGDLS; CDR2 reads YYNGEE. J was trimmed by 1 base and V by 3 bases; bases with no gene match: 7. DNA for the CDR3: TGTGCCAGCAGCGCGACTAGCGCCGGGGGCACAGATACGCAGTATTTT. Its translation: CASSATSAGGTDTQYF.

V usage is TRBV3-1 (or the pseudogene TRBV3-2) and J usage is TRBJ2-3; D gene uncertain. Looked up from germline, CDR1 is LGHDT and CDR2 is YNNKEL (reference sequence). This CDR3 region has 13 residues. The V end lost 3 bases, the J end lost 2 bases, and 6 bases lay between the germline ends. CDR3 coding DNA: TGTGCCAGCAGCCACCAATCCACAGATACGCAGTATTTT. This translates into CASSHQSTDTQYF.

V gene TRBV29-1 combines with J gene TRBJ2-1, with a tentative D call TRBD2 (5 bases). V shed 1 base and J shed 7 bases, with 8 bases lying between them. The germline V gene encodes CDR1 SQVTM and CDR2 ANQGSEA. The CDR3 runs to 12 residues. DNA of the CDR3: TGCAGCGTTGAAGGCCTAGCTAATGAGCAGTTCTTC. This translates into CSVEGLANEQFF.

This clone has a single count. The rearrangement joins TRBV9 to TRBJ2-7; D is perhaps TRBD2 (5 bases). Germline loops: CDR1 SGDLS, CDR2 YYNGEE. The CDR3 contains 15 residues. The germline V and J ends were trimmed by 0 bases and 1 base, with 11 bases remaining between them. The CDR3 protein is CASSVVPGSSYEQYF. In DNA, the CDR3 is TGTGCCAGCAGCGTAGTGCCGGGGAGTTCCTACGAGCAGTACTTC.

The chain combines TRBV27 with TRBJ1-5; a weak D match, TRBD1 (5 bases). The length of the CDR3 is 15 residues. The V gene lost 9 bases and the J gene lost 7 bases, with 22 bases spanning the gap. Germline V lookup: CDR1 MNHEY, CDR2 SMNVEV (reference sequence). The CDR3 is CASRARGIFYQPQHF. CDR3 coding DNA: TGTGCCAGTCGGGCCCGGGGGATATTCTACCAGCCCCAGCATTTT.

This chain joins TRBV19 and TRBJ2-2; possible D gene TRBD1, 5 bases. The CDR3 consists of 16 residues. V was shortened by 3 bases and J by 2 bases, with 13 bases between the two germline ends. Germline assignment: CDR1 LNHDA and CDR2 SQIVND (reference sequence). The CDR3 loop reads CASSINLGANTGELFF. CDR3 nucleotide sequence: TGTGCCAGTAGTATCAATTTAGGGGCTAACACCGGGGAGCTGTTTTTT.

J is TRBJ1-3 and V is TRBV4-3; no definite D call. Trimming removed 0 bases at V and 0 bases at J, with 9 bases between. This CDR3 has 16 amino acids. The V gene's germline CDR1 is LGHNA and CDR2 YSLEER. The CDR3 protein is CASSQDARFSGNTIYF. CDR3 coding DNA: TGCGCCAGCAGCCAAGATGCCAGGTTCTCTGGAAACACCATATATTTT.

V usage is TRBV6-1 and J usage is TRBJ1-2; D might be TRBD1 (5 bases). Germline V gives CDR1 MNHNS, CDR2 SASEGT. The CDR3 is made up of 16 amino acids. V lost 1 base and J 4 bases, leaving 16 bases between the germline ends. CDR3 DNA: TGTGCCAGCAGTGAAGGACCCGGAGGGGCCGGCTATGGCTACACCTTC. The encoded protein is CASSEGPGGAGYGYTF.

Only one count was recorded for this clone. CDR3 region: CASSPLSAQQYF. In nucleotides, the CDR3 is TGTGCCAGCAGCCCGTTGAGTGCACAGCAGTACTTC. This chain uses TRBV11-3 with TRBJ2-7; D gene unclear. CDR1 is SGHNT and CDR2 is YENEEA in the germline V gene. This CDR3 contains 12 residues. The germline V and J ends were trimmed by 5 bases and 8 bases, with 13 bases remaining between them.

This chain connects TRBV10-3 to TRBJ1-3; TRBD1 matches at 8 bases. The CDR3 totals 13 residues. V lost 7 bases and J lost 4; bases outside the gene matches: 3. CDR1 is ENHRY, CDR2 SYGVKD, per germline. The CDR3 coding sequence is TGTGCCATCAAGGGACAGGCCGGAAACACCATATATTTT. This encodes CAIKGQAGNTIYF.

This chain links TRBV11-2 with TRBJ2-7; D is unclear. This CDR3 comprises 11 residues. The ends were cut back, 5 bases at V and 3 bases at J, with 5 bases in the middle. Germline CDR1 reads SGHAT; CDR2 reads FQNNGV. The CDR3 nucleotides are TGTGCCAGCAGCGGCAACTACGAGCAGTACTTC. Translating gives CASSGNYEQYF.

The chain has TRBV19 and TRBJ2-2, with TRBD2 identical over 12 bases. There are 18 residues in the CDR3. Germline CDR1 reads LNHDA; CDR2 reads SQIVND (reference sequence). J lost 1 base, V lost 3 bases, and 6 bases had no gene match. The CDR3 loop is CASSMNLAGGGNTGELFF. DNA for the CDR3: TGTGCCAGTAGTATGAATCTAGCGGGAGGGGGGAACACCGGGGAGCTGTTTTTT.

This chain connects TRBV11-2 to TRBJ2-5, with TRBD2 matching over 10 bases. Germline V gene data show CDR1 as SGHAT and CDR2 as FQNNGV. The CDR3 totals 18 residues. V was pared by 5 bases and J by 2 bases, with 14 bases of the junction left unmatched. The CDR3 spells CASSPPLAGALGQETQYF. CDR3 DNA sequence: TGTGCCAGCAGCCCCCCCCTAGCGGGAGCGCTGGGACAAGAGACCCAGTACTTC.

The chain is built from TRBV19 and TRBJ2-7; the match to TRBD1 covers 7 bases. Germline V gives CDR1 LNHDA, CDR2 SQIVND (reference sequence). The V segment lost 6 bases and the J segment 0 bases; nucleotides outside the gene matches: 8. The CDR3 covers 15 residues. CDR3 in DNA: TGTGCCAGTAGCCCTAAGGGACAGAACTCCTACGAGCAGTACTTC. It encodes CASSPKGQNSYEQYF.

A single count supports this clone. The chain employs TRBV9 and TRBJ2-1; TRBD1 agrees at 7 bases. The CDR3 is 16 amino acids. CDR1 is SGDLS and CDR2 is YYNGEE in the germline V gene. J lost 0 bases, V lost 3 bases, and 6 bases had no gene match. The chain's CDR3 is CASSDRQGISYNEQFF. The DNA of the CDR3 is TGTGCCAGCAGCGACCGACAGGGCATCTCCTACAATGAGCAGTTCTTC.

The chain carries TRBV7-2 and TRBJ2-7, with D maybe TRBD2 (5 bases). CDR3 length: 16 amino acids. Germline assignment: CDR1 SGHTA and CDR2 FQGNSA. V gave up 1 base and J gave up 5 bases, with 18 bases separating them. The CDR3 spells CASSLETIGPPNEQYF. The DNA of the CDR3 is TGTGCCAGCAGCTTAGAGACTATTGGGCCCCCCAACGAGCAGTACTTC.

The rearrangement joins TRBV19 to TRBJ1-5, with a weak D call TRBD1 (5 bases). V was cut by 4 bases and J by 6 bases, with 19 bases left in between. The CDR3 runs to 16 residues. Germline V gene lookup returns CDR1 LNHDA and CDR2 SQIVND (reference sequence). Written as DNA, the CDR3 is TGTGCCAGTAGTACACACTTCAGGGTTGGTACTCAGCCCCAGCATTTT. Translating it yields CASSTHFRVGTQPQHF.

The gene calls are TRBV5-1 and TRBJ1-4, with TRBD1 matching 10 bases. Germline V CDR1 and CDR2: SGHRS, YFSETQ. J gave up 8 bases and V 3 bases, and 4 bases lay outside the gene matches. The CDR3 extends over 14 amino acids. The CDR3 DNA follows: TGCGCCAGCAGCTCCGGGGACAGGGGCGAAAAACTGTTTTTT. Translated, it gives CASSSGDRGEKLFF.

The chain uses TRBV7-9 and TRBJ1-4; 7 bases are shared with TRBD1. Germline V CDR1 and CDR2: SEHNR, FQNEAQ (reference sequence). The ends lost 5 bases at V and 6 bases at J; junction bases unmatched: 6. CDR3 length: 14 amino acids. CDR3 in DNA: TGTGCCAGCAGCCGACAGGGCCGGGATGAAAAACTGTTTTTT. Amino acid sequence: CASSRQGRDEKLFF.